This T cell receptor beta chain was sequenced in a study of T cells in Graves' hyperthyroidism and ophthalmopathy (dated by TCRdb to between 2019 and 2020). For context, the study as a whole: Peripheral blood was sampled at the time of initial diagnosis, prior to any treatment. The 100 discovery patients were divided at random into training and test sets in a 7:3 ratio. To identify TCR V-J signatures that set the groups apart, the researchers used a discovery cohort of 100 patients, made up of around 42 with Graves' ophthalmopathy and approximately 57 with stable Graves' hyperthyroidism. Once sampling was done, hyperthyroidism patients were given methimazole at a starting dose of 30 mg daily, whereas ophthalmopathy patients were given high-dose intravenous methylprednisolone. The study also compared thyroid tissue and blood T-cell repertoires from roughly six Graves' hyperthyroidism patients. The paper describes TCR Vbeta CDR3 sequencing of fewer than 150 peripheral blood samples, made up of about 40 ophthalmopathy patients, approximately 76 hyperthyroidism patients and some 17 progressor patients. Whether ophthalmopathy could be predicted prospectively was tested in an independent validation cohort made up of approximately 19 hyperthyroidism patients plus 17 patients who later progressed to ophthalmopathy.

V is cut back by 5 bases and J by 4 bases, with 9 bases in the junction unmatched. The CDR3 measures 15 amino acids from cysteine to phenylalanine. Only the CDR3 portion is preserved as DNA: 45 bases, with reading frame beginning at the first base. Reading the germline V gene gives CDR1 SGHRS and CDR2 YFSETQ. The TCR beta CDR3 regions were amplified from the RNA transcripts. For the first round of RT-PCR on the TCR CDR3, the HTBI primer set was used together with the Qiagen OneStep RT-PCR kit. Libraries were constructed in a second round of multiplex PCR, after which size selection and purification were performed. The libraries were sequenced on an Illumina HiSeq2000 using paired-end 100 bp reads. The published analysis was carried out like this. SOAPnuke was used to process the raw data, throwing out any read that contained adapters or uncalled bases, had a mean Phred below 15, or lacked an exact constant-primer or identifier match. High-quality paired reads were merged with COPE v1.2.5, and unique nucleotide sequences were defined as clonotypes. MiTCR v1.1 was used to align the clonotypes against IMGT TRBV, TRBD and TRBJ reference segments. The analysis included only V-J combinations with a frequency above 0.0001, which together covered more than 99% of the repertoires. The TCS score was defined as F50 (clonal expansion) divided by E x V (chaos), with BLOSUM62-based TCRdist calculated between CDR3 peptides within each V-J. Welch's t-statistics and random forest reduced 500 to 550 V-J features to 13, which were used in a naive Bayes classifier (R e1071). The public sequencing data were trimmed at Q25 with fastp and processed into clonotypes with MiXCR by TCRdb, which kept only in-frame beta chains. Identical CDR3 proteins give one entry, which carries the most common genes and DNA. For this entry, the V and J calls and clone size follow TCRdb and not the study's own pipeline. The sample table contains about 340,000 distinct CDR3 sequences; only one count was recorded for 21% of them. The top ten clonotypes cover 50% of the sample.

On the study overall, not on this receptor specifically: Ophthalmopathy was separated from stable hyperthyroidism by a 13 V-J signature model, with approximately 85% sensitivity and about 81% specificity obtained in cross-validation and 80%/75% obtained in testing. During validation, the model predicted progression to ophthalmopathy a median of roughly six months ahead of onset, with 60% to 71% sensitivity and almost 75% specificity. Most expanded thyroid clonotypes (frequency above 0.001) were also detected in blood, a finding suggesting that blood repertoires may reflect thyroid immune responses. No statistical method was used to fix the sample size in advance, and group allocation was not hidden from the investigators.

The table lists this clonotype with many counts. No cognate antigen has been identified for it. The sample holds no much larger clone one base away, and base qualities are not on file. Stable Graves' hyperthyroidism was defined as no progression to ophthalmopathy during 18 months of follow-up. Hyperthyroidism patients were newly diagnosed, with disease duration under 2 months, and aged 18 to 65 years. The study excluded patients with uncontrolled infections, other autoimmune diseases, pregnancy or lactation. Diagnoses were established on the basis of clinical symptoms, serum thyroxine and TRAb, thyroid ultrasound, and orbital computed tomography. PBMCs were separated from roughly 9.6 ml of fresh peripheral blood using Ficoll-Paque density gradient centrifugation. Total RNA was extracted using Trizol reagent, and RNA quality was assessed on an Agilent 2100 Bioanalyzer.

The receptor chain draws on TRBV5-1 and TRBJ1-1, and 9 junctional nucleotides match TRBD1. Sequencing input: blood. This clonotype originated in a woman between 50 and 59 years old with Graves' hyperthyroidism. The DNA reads TGCGCCAGCAGACAGACCGGGACAGGGAGCACTGAAGCTTTCTTT. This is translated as CASRQTGTGSTEAFF. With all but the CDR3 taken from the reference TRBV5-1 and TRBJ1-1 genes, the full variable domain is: KAGVTQTPRYLIKTRGQQVTLSCSPISGHRSVSWYQQTPGQGLQFLFEYFSETQRNKGNFPGRFSGRQFSNSRSEMNVSTLELGDSALYLCASRQTGTGSTEAFFGQGTRLTVV.